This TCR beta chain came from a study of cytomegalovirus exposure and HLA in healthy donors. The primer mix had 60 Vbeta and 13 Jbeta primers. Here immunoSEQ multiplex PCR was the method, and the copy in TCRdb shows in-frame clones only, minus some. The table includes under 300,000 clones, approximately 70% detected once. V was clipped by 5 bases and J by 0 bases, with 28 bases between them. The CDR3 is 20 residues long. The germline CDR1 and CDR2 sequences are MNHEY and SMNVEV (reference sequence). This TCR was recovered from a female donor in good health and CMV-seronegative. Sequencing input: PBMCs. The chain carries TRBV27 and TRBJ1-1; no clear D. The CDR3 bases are TGTGCCAGCAGTCCCCAGAGTGGACGGCGGGTCCGCTTAATGAACACTGAAGCTTTCTTT. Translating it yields CASSPQSGRRVRLMNTEAFF.